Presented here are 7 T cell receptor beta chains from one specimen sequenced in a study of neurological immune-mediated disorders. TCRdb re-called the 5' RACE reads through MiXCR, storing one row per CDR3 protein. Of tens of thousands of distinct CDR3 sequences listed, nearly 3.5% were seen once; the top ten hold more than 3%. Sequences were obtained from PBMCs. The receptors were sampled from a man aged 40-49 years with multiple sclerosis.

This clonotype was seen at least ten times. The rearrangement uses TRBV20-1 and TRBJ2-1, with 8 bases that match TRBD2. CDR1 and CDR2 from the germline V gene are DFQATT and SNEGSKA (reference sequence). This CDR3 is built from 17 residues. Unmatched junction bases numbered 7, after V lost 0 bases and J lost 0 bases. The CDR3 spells CSARDKQRGSSYNEQFF. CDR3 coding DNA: TGCAGTGCTAGAGATAAACAGCGGGGGAGCTCCTACAATGAGCAGTTCTTC.

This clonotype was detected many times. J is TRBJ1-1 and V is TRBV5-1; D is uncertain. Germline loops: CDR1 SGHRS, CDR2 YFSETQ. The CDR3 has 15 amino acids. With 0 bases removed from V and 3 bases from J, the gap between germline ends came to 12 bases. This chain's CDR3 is CASSLAIRSYTEAFF. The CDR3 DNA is TGCGCCAGCAGCTTGGCGATCAGAAGCTACACTGAAGCTTTCTTT.

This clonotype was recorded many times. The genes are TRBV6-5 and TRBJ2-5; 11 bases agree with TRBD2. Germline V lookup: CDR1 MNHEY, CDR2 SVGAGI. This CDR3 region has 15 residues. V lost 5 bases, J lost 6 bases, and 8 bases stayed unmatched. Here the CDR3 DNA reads TGTGCCAGCAGTCCGTTGGGACTAGCGGAGAAGACCCAGTACTTC. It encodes CASSPLGLAEKTQYF.

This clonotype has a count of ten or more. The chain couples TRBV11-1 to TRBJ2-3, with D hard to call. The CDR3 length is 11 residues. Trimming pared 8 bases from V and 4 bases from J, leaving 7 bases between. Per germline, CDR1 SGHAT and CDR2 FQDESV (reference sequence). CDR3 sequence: CASAKADTQYF. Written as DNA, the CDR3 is TGTGCCAGCGCCAAGGCAGATACGCAGTATTTT. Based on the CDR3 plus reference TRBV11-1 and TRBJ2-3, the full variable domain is EAEVAQSPRYKITEKSQAVAFWCDPISGHATLYWYRQILGQGPELLVQFQDESVVDDSQLPKDRFSAERLKGVDSTLKIQPAELGDSAMYLCASAKADTQYFGPGTRLTVL.

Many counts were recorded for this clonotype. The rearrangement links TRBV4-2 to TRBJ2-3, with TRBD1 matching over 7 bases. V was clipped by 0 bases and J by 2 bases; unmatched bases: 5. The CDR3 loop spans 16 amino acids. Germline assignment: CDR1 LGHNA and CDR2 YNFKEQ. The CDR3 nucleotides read TGTGCCAGCAGCCAAGATAGACAGGGACCCACAGATACGCAGTATTTT. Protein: CASSQDRQGPTDTQYF.

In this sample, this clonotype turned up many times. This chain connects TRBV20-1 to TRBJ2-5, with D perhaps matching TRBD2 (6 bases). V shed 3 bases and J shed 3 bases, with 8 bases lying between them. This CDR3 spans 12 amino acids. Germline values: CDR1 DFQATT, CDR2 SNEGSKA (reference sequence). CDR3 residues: CSASPGEETQYF. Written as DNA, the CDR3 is TGCAGTGCTAGTCCGGGAGAAGAGACCCAGTACTTC.

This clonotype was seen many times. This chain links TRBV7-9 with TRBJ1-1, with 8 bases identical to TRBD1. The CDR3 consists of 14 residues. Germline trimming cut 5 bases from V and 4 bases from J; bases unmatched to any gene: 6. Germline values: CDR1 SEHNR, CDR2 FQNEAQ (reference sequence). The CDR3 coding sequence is TGTGCCAGCAGCCGGCTTACAGGGGGCACTGAAGCTTTCTTT. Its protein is CASSRLTGGTEAFF.